The following is a TCR beta chain sequence with its context. This specimen belongs to a study of CD8 T cells in Susac syndrome. The RNA input was 0.5 to 1 ug, and it was reverse transcribed with random hexamers. TCRdb reprocessed the immunoSEQ multiplex PCR reads via MiXCR and lists one record per CDR3 protein. The table lists 150,000 or so distinct CDR3 sequences, around 96% of them singletons. This TCR derives from a human donor with multiple sclerosis. Sequenced material: CD8+ T cells from PBMCs.

CDR3 DNA: TGCGCCAGCAGCGTCGGACTAGCGGGGGCGGCAGATACGCAGTATTTT. Translating it yields CASSVGLAGAADTQYF. The chain carries TRBV5-1 and TRBJ2-3, with 13 bases aligning to TRBD2. The germline V gene has CDR1 SGHRS and CDR2 YFSETQ. The CDR3 length is 16 residues. V lost 4 bases to trimming and J lost 4 bases; unmatched junction nucleotides: 6. The whole variable domain, remainder taken from reference TRBV5-1 and TRBJ2-3, is KAGVTQTPRYLIKTRGQQVTLSCSPISGHRSVSWYQQTPGQGLQFLFEYFSETQRNKGNFPGRFSGRQFSNSRSEMNVSTLELGDSALYLCASSVGLAGAADTQYFGPGTRLTVL.